One sample yielded the 28 T cell receptor beta chains listed below, sequenced in a study of type 1 regulatory T cells. MiXCR, applied by TCRdb to the reads, yields one record per CDR3 protein. Of approximately 100,000 distinct CDR3 sequences in the sample, roughly 30% were seen once. The source material was CD4+ T cells, either the whole sample or a sorted fraction (not recorded which). These receptors all come from a human donor in good health.

This clonotype was counted only a few times. This chain joins TRBV5-6 and TRBJ1-5; no definite D call. From germline, CDR1 is SGHDT and CDR2 YYEEEE. Trimming removed 3 bases at V and 2 bases at J, with 15 bases between. This CDR3 has 16 amino acids. CDR3: CASSSKRDGGNQPQHF. The DNA of the CDR3 is TGTGCCAGCAGCTCTAAAAGGGATGGGGGCAATCAGCCCCAGCATTTT.

A remark on this clonotype: A much larger clone lies one base from this, so it may be a read error. This sequence joins TRBV10-3 and TRBJ2-7; TRBD1 is a possible D gene (7 bases). The CDR3 has 15 amino acids. Germline-derived CDR1 and CDR2 are ENHRY and SYGVKD. The germline V and J ends were trimmed by 3 bases and 1 base, with 13 bases remaining between them. CDR3 region: CAISDQGGGSYEQYF. In nucleotides, the CDR3 is TGTGCCATCAGTGACCAGGGGGGCGGTTCCTACGAGCAGTACTTC.

There are a few counts of this clonotype. The chain has TRBV7-9 and TRBJ2-7; TRBD1 agrees at 12 bases. The length of the CDR3 is 15 residues. In germline, CDR1 is SEHNR, CDR2 FQNEAQ (reference sequence). J lost 9 bases, V lost 1 base, and 7 bases had no gene match. The CDR3 reads CASSLGDRGRGGQYF. Here the CDR3 DNA reads TGTGCCAGCAGCTTAGGGGACAGGGGGCGCGGAGGGCAGTACTTC.

CDR3 sequence: CASSAGQGAGNTIYF. CDR3 sequence (DNA): TGCGCCAGCAGCGCGGGACAGGGTGCGGGAAACACCATATATTTT. The chain recombines TRBV5-1 with TRBJ1-3; 9 bases are shared with TRBD1. V lost 4 bases to trimming and J lost 4 bases; unmatched junction nucleotides: 6. The germline V gene encodes CDR1 SGHRS and CDR2 YFSETQ. CDR3 length equals 15 residues.

The V gene is TRBV13, the J gene TRBJ2-6; D call uncertain. The V gene lost 0 bases and the J gene lost 0 bases, with 6 bases spanning the gap. The CDR3 totals 16 residues. Germline lookup yields CDR1 PRHDT and CDR2 FYEKMQ (reference sequence). DNA for the CDR3: TGTGCCAGCAGCTTAGGCCGAAACTCTGGGGCCAACGTCCTGACTTTC. Protein: CASSLGRNSGANVLTF.

This rearrangement joins TRBV24-1 to TRBJ2-1, with D unresolved. The CDR3 is 15 amino acids. The germline V gene encodes CDR1 KGHDR and CDR2 SFDVKD. The V gene lost 5 bases and the J gene lost 6 bases, with 16 bases spanning the gap. The CDR3: CATSVWGGLVNEQFF. The DNA of the CDR3 is TGTGCCACCAGTGTTTGGGGTGGTCTGGTCAATGAGCAGTTCTTC.

This clonotype was observed a few times. The chain employs TRBV20-1 and TRBJ2-1, with D unresolved. Germline-derived CDR1 and CDR2 are DFQATT and SNEGSKA (reference sequence). The CDR3 runs to 16 residues. The V end lost 0 bases, the J end lost 3 bases, and 15 bases lay between the germline ends. DNA for the CDR3: TGCAGTGCTAGAGAGCTGCGGCTAGGGCTCTACAATGAGCAGTTCTTC. Protein: CSARELRLGLYNEQFF.

The chain uses TRBV9 and TRBJ2-7; D is possibly TRBD1 (6 bases). Germline CDR1 is SGDLS and CDR2 is YYNGEE. With 2 bases removed from V and 2 bases from J, the gap between germline ends came to 11 bases. There are 14 residues in the CDR3. In nucleotides, the CDR3 is TGTGCCAGCAGCGTCGGACAGTCCACCTACGAGCAGTACTTC. Translation: CASSVGQSTYEQYF.

CDR3 region: CASSKEGTFQVETQYF. DNA of the CDR3: TGTGCCAGCAGCAAAGAGGGGACCTTTCAAGTAGAGACCCAGTACTTC. The chain combines TRBV11-2 with TRBJ2-5, with D perhaps TRBD1 or TRBD2 (5 bases each). V shed 5 bases and J shed 4 bases, with 20 bases lying between them. The germline CDR1 and CDR2 sequences are SGHAT and FQNNGV. This CDR3 contains 16 residues.

This clonotype has only a few counts. The chain is built from TRBV20-1 and TRBJ1-1; 8 nucleotides agree with TRBD1. Unmatched junction bases numbered 4, after V lost 6 bases and J lost 1 base. There are 13 residues in the CDR3. CDR1 is DFQATT, CDR2 SNEGSKA, per germline (reference sequence). The CDR3 DNA reads as TGCAGTGCCCTGCAGGGGGCGAACACTGAAGCTTTCTTT. Its protein is CSALQGANTEAFF.

This clonotype turned up a few times. V usage is TRBV7-9 and J usage is TRBJ1-1, with 10 bases matching TRBD1. The CDR3 consists of 17 residues. Germline lookup yields CDR1 SEHNR and CDR2 FQNEAQ (reference sequence). The J segment lost 5 bases and the V segment lost 2 bases, leaving 11 bases of the junction unmatched. The CDR3: CASSLRIGTGDGTEAFF. The CDR3 DNA reads as TGTGCCAGCAGCTTAAGGATAGGGACAGGGGATGGGACTGAAGCTTTCTTT.

The chain has TRBV3-1 and TRBJ2-1; the match to TRBD2 covers 9 bases. Germline CDR1 reads LGHDT; CDR2 reads YNNKEL (reference sequence). This CDR3 is built from 14 residues. V lost 4 bases and J lost 8; bases outside the gene matches: 6. The CDR3 nucleotides read TGTGCCAGCAGCCCAAGCGGGAGGAGCGATGAGCAGTTCTTC. Encoded protein: CASSPSGRSDEQFF.

J is TRBJ2-6 and V is TRBV9; TRBD1 might be the D (5 bases). V was shortened by 3 bases and J by 4 bases, with 11 bases between the two germline ends. The CDR3 totals 15 residues. Germline assignment: CDR1 SGDLS and CDR2 YYNGEE. Here the CDR3 reads CASSAQGFGANVLTF. In DNA form, the CDR3 reads TGTGCCAGCAGCGCCCAGGGCTTCGGGGCCAACGTCCTGACTTTC.

The gene calls are TRBV7-3 and TRBJ1-3, with 9 bases fitting TRBD1. The CDR3 is made up of 15 amino acids. Germline assignment: CDR1 SGHTA and CDR2 FQGTGA. Trimming removed 5 bases from V and 6 bases from J; junction bases left unmatched: 8. The CDR3 DNA follows: TGTGCCAGCAGCCCTGGGACAGGGATGGTAAACACCATATATTTT. Amino acids: CASSPGTGMVNTIYF.

The chain combines TRBV5-1 with TRBJ1-4, with 7 positions matching TRBD1. This CDR3 region has 14 residues. Trimming took 5 bases from V and 6 from J; bases not matched to a gene: 7. CDR1 is SGHRS, CDR2 YFSETQ, per germline. The chain's CDR3 is CASRVTGSDEKLFF. In nucleotides, the CDR3 is TGCGCCAGCAGGGTGACAGGGAGCGATGAAAAACTGTTTTTT.

This clonotype was counted between two and nine times. The CDR3 protein is CASTFGTGSGRPRSNTGELFF. In DNA, the CDR3 is TGTGCCAGCACCTTTGGGACCGGAAGCGGGAGGCCCCGTTCGAACACCGGGGAGCTGTTTTTT. The genes are TRBV12-3 or TRBV12-4 and TRBJ2-2, with 9 nucleotides matching TRBD2. The junction had 21 bases not matched to a gene; V was cut back by 7 bases and J by 0 bases. The length of the CDR3 is 21 residues.

The rearrangement joins TRBV7-9 to TRBJ2-7, with TRBD1 identical over 7 bases. V dropped 3 bases and J dropped 6; count of bases not matched to a gene: 5. Germline V gene lookup returns CDR1 SEHNR and CDR2 FQNEAQ (reference sequence). The CDR3 is made up of 13 amino acids. CDR3 sequence reads: CASSLETGREQYF. The CDR3 DNA sequence: TGTGCCAGCAGCTTGGAGACAGGGCGCGAGCAGTACTTC.

A few counts support this clonotype. This chain links TRBV20-1 with TRBJ2-1; 8 nucleotides align to TRBD2. The V gene's germline CDR1 is DFQATT and CDR2 SNEGSKA (reference sequence). The CDR3 has 11 amino acids. The J segment lost 8 bases and the V segment lost 3 bases, leaving 0 bases of the junction unmatched. CDR3 amino acids: CSARGLDEQFF. Here the CDR3 DNA reads TGCAGTGCTAGGGGACTAGATGAGCAGTTCTTC.

This clonotype came up a few times. The rearrangement uses TRBV20-1 and TRBJ2-5; weak D call: TRBD2 (6 bases). The CDR3 consists of 14 residues. V shed 3 bases and J shed 5 bases, with 16 bases lying between them. Germline V gene lookup returns CDR1 DFQATT and CDR2 SNEGSKA (reference sequence). In nucleotides, the CDR3 is TGCAGTGCTAGCCGGGAGCGGGTCGATGAGACCCAGTACTTC. It translates to CSASRERVDETQYF.

The V and J genes are TRBV13 and TRBJ2-2; D unresolved. CDR1 and CDR2 (germline): PRHDT, FYEKMQ (reference sequence). The CDR3 extends over 14 amino acids. V lost 7 bases to trimming and J lost 1 base, with 10 bases between them. The CDR3 DNA is TGTGCCAGCACTCGAAGTGGGAACACCGGGGAGCTGTTTTTT. Translated: CASTRSGNTGELFF. Using reference TRBV13 and TRBJ2-2 for the parts outside the CDR3, the full variable domain is AAGVIQSPRHLIKEKRETATLKCYPIPRHDTVYWYQQGPGQDPQFLISFYEKMQSDKGSIPDRFSAQQFSDYHSELNMSSLELGDSALYFCASTRSGNTGELFFGEGSRLTVL.

V is TRBV10-1 and J is TRBJ2-2; D is ambiguous. The CDR3 covers 12 residues. Germline V gene data show CDR1 as WNHNN and CDR2 as SYGVQD (reference sequence). Trimming cost V 2 bases and J 2 bases, with 0 bases left between them. The CDR3 bases are TGCGCCAGCAGTGAGAACACCGGGGAGCTGTTTTTT. It encodes CASSENTGELFF.

The chain carries TRBV9 and TRBJ2-7, with TRBD2 matching 10 bases. Germline lookup yields CDR1 SGDLS and CDR2 YYNGEE. V dropped 0 bases and J dropped 2; count of bases not matched to a gene: 2. There are 15 residues in the CDR3. CDR3 region: CASSVGLAGAYEQYF. CDR3 nucleotide sequence: TGTGCCAGCAGCGTAGGCCTAGCGGGAGCCTACGAGCAGTACTTC.

This clonotype has only a few counts. The V call is TRBV6-2 or TRBV6-3, the J call TRBJ1-4; unclear D gene. Germline loops: CDR1 MNHEY, CDR2 SVGEGT. V gave up 2 bases and J gave up 5 bases, with 15 bases separating them. The CDR3 length is 16 residues. The CDR3 reads CASSYDSVKQNEKLFF. CDR3 sequence (DNA): TGTGCCAGCAGTTACGATTCAGTTAAGCAAAATGAAAAACTGTTTTTT.

The genes are TRBV7-9 and TRBJ2-3; no definite D call. The germline CDR1 and CDR2 sequences are SEHNR and FQNEAQ (reference sequence). The CDR3 spans 14 residues. The ends were cut back, 3 bases at V and 1 base at J, with 8 bases in the middle. The CDR3: CASSFAVGTDTQYF. CDR3 nucleotide sequence: TGTGCCAGCAGCTTTGCGGTCGGCACAGATACGCAGTATTTT.

The sample holds a few counts of this clonotype. The genes are TRBV29-1 and TRBJ2-7; TRBD2 is a possible D gene (5 bases). The V gene lost 0 bases and the J gene lost 3 bases, with 15 bases spanning the gap. The V gene's germline CDR1 is SQVTM and CDR2 ANQGSEA. This CDR3 has 15 amino acids. CDR3 nucleotides: TGCAGCGTTGAAGAACCGGCGTCACGGGGCTACGAGCAGTACTTC. Translation gives CSVEEPASRGYEQYF.

This chain uses TRBV5-1 with TRBJ2-3; D may be TRBD1 (5 bases). V was shortened by 1 base and J by 3 bases, with 12 bases between the two germline ends. From germline, CDR1 is SGHRS and CDR2 YFSETQ. CDR3 size: 15 residues. The CDR3 bases are TGCGCCAGCAGCTTGAGGGGCGTTGAGACAGATACGCAGTATTTT. The encoded protein is CASSLRGVETDTQYF. The full variable domain, completed using reference TRBV5-1 and TRBJ2-3, is KAGVTQTPRYLIKTRGQQVTLSCSPISGHRSVSWYQQTPGQGLQFLFEYFSETQRNKGNFPGRFSGRQFSNSRSEMNVSTLELGDSALYLCASSLRGVETDTQYFGPGTRLTVL.

This clonotype was seen ten or more times. J is TRBJ1-2 and V is TRBV14; no definite D call. From germline, CDR1 is SGHDN and CDR2 FVKESK. The length of the CDR3 is 13 residues. The V end lost 1 base, the J end lost 4 bases, and 7 bases lay between the germline ends. CDR3: CASSQVTSYGYTF. The CDR3 nucleotides are TGTGCCAGCAGCCAAGTTACCAGCTATGGCTACACCTTC.

V gene TRBV7-2 combines with J gene TRBJ2-1, with 8 bases matching TRBD2. V lost 5 bases, J lost 6 bases, and 6 bases stayed unmatched. The CDR3 runs 14 residues. Germline CDR1 SGHTA, CDR2 FQGNSA. Here the CDR3 DNA reads TGTGCCAGCAGCCTGGGACTAGACCGCAATGAGCAGTTCTTC. Its protein product is CASSLGLDRNEQFF.